This T cell receptor beta chain was identified in a study of blood T cell repertoires in COVID-19. Symptom resolution, clearance, or two negative PCRs marked donors in Cohort 3 as recovered. Sequencing was performed with immunoSEQ multiplex PCR; in TCRdb, only in-frame clones are kept and a portion is missing. The sample lists some 270,000 clones; approximately 83% were seen once. Germline CDR1 reads ENHRY; CDR2 reads SYGVKD. This CDR3 has 15 amino acids. The V gene lost 4 bases and the J gene lost 2 bases, with 12 bases spanning the gap. The receptor was derived from a woman under 40 who had recovered from COVID-19. This sequence joins TRBV10-3 and TRBJ1-3, with a possible D match to TRBD1 (5 bases). Sequencing was performed on PBMCs or T cells enriched from blood (not recorded which). The CDR3 spells CAISGQSQTGNTIYF. CDR3 nucleotides: TGTGCCATCAGTGGACAGTCTCAAACTGGAAACACCATATATTTT.